This T cell receptor (beta chain) was identified in a study of T cell responses to AZD1222 COVID-19 vaccine. This clone was picked up one time. Its antigen is undetermined. The V gene's germline CDR1 is LGHDT and CDR2 YNNKEL (reference sequence). The CDR3 is 16 residues long. V gave up 0 bases and J gave up 4 bases; unmatched junction bases: 5. The study, taken as a whole, reports: Repertoire sampling happened only post peak T cell response. Dominant CD4 TCR responses targeted spike regions 160-218 and 743-854.

TCRdb's copy holds only in-frame clones and misses some; the assay was immunoSEQ multiplex PCR. Seen here are over 120,000 clones, 93% observed once, and the top ten hold roughly 5%. The sequence derives from an adult in good health. The chain carries TRBV3-1 (or the pseudogene TRBV3-2) and TRBJ2-3; TRBD2 matches 9 bases. The sequences come from peripheral blood, collected on day 0 of AZD1222 vaccination. CDR3 sequence (DNA): TGTGCCAGCAGCCAAGAGGGCGGGAGGGCCGCAGATACGCAGTATTTT. Translation gives CASSQEGGRAADTQYF.